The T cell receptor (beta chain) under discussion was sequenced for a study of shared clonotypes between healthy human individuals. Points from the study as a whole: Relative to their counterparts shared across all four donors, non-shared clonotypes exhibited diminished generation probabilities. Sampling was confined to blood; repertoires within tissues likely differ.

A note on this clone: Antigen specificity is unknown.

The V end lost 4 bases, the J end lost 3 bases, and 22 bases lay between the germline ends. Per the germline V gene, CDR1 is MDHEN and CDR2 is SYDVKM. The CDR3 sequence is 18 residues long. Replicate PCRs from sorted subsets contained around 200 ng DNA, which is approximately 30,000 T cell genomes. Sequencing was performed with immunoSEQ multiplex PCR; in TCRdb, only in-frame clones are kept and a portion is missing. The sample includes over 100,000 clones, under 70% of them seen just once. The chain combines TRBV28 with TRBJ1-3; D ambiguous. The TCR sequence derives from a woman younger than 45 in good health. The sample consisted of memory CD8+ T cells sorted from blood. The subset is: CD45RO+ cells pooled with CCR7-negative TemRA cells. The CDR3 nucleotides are TGTGCCAGCAGTTCCGGACGGCTCACTCAGAGGTTTGGAAACACCATATATTTT. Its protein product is CASSSGRLTQRFGNTIYF.